This T cell receptor (beta chain) was profiled in a study of T-cell memory formation after mild COVID-19. Study-wide context: Each donor largely had its own TCR clusters.

The CDR3 totals 16 residues. From germline, CDR1 is SGHTA and CDR2 FQGTGA. The J segment lost 6 bases and the V segment lost 4 bases, leaving 10 bases of the junction unmatched. TCRdb recomputed calls from the 5' RACE reads with MiXCR, one row per CDR3 protein. The sample lists roughly 340,000 distinct CDR3 sequences, less than 20% seen once, with about 22% in the top ten. This clonotype came up a few times. The antigen is not known. Findings of the study overall: CD4+ contracting clones were found mainly in CM and EM, and CD8+ ones in EMRA. Cross-reactive memory seemingly joined, as some responding clones were found in pre-infection memory.

This chain joins TRBV7-3 and TRBJ2-1; 9 positions agree with TRBD1. Sequencing was carried out using PBMCs or a T cell subset sorted from them (not recorded which). This sequence was found in a man between 18 and 35 years old who had mild COVID-19 (a few samples of this study predate the infection). Cell type and time point are not known. As DNA, the CDR3 is TGTGCCAGCAGCTCCTTTATAGGACAGGGGCTCAATGAGCAGTTCTTC. Translated: CASSSFIGQGLNEQFF.